Listed here are 30 T cell receptor beta chains from one sample, sequenced in a study of T cells in localized non-small cell lung cancer. Here immunoSEQ multiplex PCR was the method, and the copy in TCRdb shows in-frame clones only, minus some. Among about 36,000 clones listed, around 90% were seen once. This specimen was peripheral blood, taken before any cancer treatment. These receptors were obtained from a woman aged 35 to 69 with stage I lung adenocarcinoma.

This clone is a singleton in its sample. The chain couples TRBV4-2 to TRBJ1-2; TRBD1 agrees at 7 bases. This CDR3 has 15 amino acids. Trimming removed 1 base from V and 4 bases from J; junction bases left unmatched: 6. Germline lookup yields CDR1 LGHNA and CDR2 YNFKEQ. CDR3 region: CASSQGKGATYGYTF. The CDR3, as DNA: TGTGCCAGCAGCCAAGGGAAGGGGGCTACCTATGGCTACACCTTC.

This rearrangement joins TRBV7-2 to TRBJ1-1; the match to TRBD1 covers 7 bases. Germline assignment: CDR1 SGHTA and CDR2 FQGNSA. Germline trimming cut 6 bases from V and 5 bases from J; bases unmatched to any gene: 3. The CDR3 is 12 amino acids. CDR3 nucleotides: TGTGCCAGCAGAACACAGGGGACTGAAGCTTTCTTT. As protein: CASRTQGTEAFF.

V and J are TRBV9 and TRBJ2-5; the match to TRBD1 covers 7 bases. CDR3 length: 14 amino acids. Germline values: CDR1 SGDLS, CDR2 YYNGEE. The junction had 1 base not matched to a gene; V was cut back by 0 bases and J by 2 bases. The CDR3: CASSVAGQQETQYF. Written as DNA, the CDR3 is TGTGCCAGCAGCGTAGCGGGACAGCAAGAGACCCAGTACTTC.

J is TRBJ1-4 and V is TRBV20-1; D is unresolved. The CDR3 covers 11 residues. Trimming stripped 7 bases from V and 0 bases from J, with 3 bases between. Germline lookup yields CDR1 DFQATT and CDR2 SNEGSKA (reference sequence). The CDR3 bases are TGCAGTGGGTCAACTAATGAAAAACTGTTTTTT. It encodes CSGSTNEKLFF.

V is TRBV19 and J is TRBJ1-2; perhaps TRBD1 as D (6 bases). The CDR3 loop spans 15 amino acids. The germline CDR1 and CDR2 sequences are LNHDA and SQIVND (reference sequence). The V end lost 6 bases, the J end lost 6 bases, and 20 bases lay between the germline ends. CDR3 region: CASRDGGAAFDGYTF. CDR3 bases: TGTGCCAGTAGAGATGGGGGGGCGGCCTTCGATGGCTACACCTTC.

The chain uses TRBV2 and TRBJ2-1; TRBD2 agrees at 15 bases. The germline CDR1 and CDR2 sequences are SNHLY and FYNNEI. Trimming removed 7 bases from V and 8 bases from J; junction bases left unmatched: 6. CDR3 length: 15 amino acids. The CDR3 DNA follows: TGTGCCAGCAAGGGGACTAGCGGGGGGCGGGATGAGCAGTTCTTC. This encodes CASKGTSGGRDEQFF.

The rearrangement joins TRBV7-3 to TRBJ2-1; 7 bases line up with TRBD2. Germline CDR1 and CDR2: SGHTA and FQGTGA. The CDR3 is 14 residues long. The V segment lost 5 bases and the J segment 9 bases; nucleotides outside the gene matches: 10. The CDR3 bases are TGTGCCAGCAGCGCTTCGGGGGGAACTCCTGAGCAGTTCTTC. Translated, it gives CASSASGGTPEQFF.

DNA of the CDR3: TGTGCCAGCAGCTTACAGCGGGGTCGCACAGATACGCAGTATTTT. Translation: CASSLQRGRTDTQYF. This chain joins TRBV7-6 and TRBJ2-3; 7 positions match TRBD2. Germline assignment: CDR1 SGHVS and CDR2 FNYEAQ. Trimming took 2 bases from V and 1 from J; bases not matched to a gene: 3. CDR3 length: 15 amino acids. Together with reference TRBV7-6 and TRBJ2-3, the CDR3 gives the full variable domain: GAGVSQSPRYKVTKRGQDVALRCDPISGHVSLYWYRQALGQGPEFLTYFNYEAQQDKSGLPNDRFSAERPEGSISTLTIQRTEQRDSAMYRCASSLQRGRTDTQYFGPGTRLTVL.

This clone has only one observation. This rearrangement joins TRBV2 to TRBJ1-1; D remains unclear. The CDR3 contains 14 residues. With 6 bases removed from V and 0 bases from J, the gap between germline ends came to 11 bases. Germline values: CDR1 SNHLY, CDR2 FYNNEI. CDR3 in DNA: TGTGCCAGCAGACAGATCTTCATGAACACTGAAGCTTTCTTT. Translating it yields CASRQIFMNTEAFF.

V gene TRBV5-4 combines with J gene TRBJ2-4; D may correspond to TRBD1 or TRBD2 (6 bases each). The V end was cut by 2 bases, the J end by 7 bases, with 16 bases between. The CDR3 contains 15 residues. The germline V gene has CDR1 SGHNT and CDR2 YYREEE (reference sequence). In DNA form, the CDR3 reads TGTGCCAGCAGCTTCAGGGGCGCGGGAACGAACATTCAGTACTTC. Translation gives CASSFRGAGTNIQYF. The full variable domain, with the rest looked up from reference TRBV5-4 and TRBJ2-4, is ETGVTQSPTHLIKTRGQQVTLRCSSQSGHNTVSWYQQALGQGPQFIFQYYREEENGRGNFPPRFSGLQFPNYSSELNVNALELDDSALYLCASSFRGAGTNIQYFGAGTRLSVL.

CDR3 in amino acids: CASSAGQNQPQHF. CDR3 nucleotides: TGTGCCAGCAGTGCTGGACAGAATCAGCCCCAGCATTTT. The genes are TRBV6-1 and TRBJ1-5, with D possibly matching TRBD1 (6 bases). This CDR3 is 13 amino acids long. Trimming removed 4 bases from V and 4 bases from J, with 8 bases in between. CDR1 and CDR2 (germline): MNHNS, SASEGT.

The gene calls are TRBV5-8 and TRBJ1-2; no definite D call. Germline CDR1 is SGHTS and CDR2 is YDEGEE. Trimming removed 1 base from V and 5 bases from J, with 9 bases in between. CDR3 size: 13 residues. The CDR3 protein is CASSLSRSYGYTF. CDR3 sequence (DNA): TGTGCCAGCAGCTTGTCACGATCGTATGGCTACACCTTC.

The gene calls are TRBV9 and TRBJ2-7; 10 nucleotides align to TRBD2. CDR1 and CDR2 from the germline V gene are SGDLS and YYNGEE. V dropped 0 bases and J dropped 6; count of bases not matched to a gene: 0. The length of the CDR3 is 13 residues. The CDR3 protein is CASSVGLAGEQYF. CDR3 bases: TGTGCCAGCAGCGTAGGACTAGCGGGCGAGCAGTACTTC.

The chain joins TRBV6-6 to TRBJ1-1; 8 positions agree with TRBD1. This CDR3 has 15 residues. J was trimmed by 6 bases and V by 6 bases; bases with no gene match: 12. Germline CDR1 reads MNHNY; CDR2 reads SVGAGI (reference sequence). CDR3 region: CASRVSQDRAPEAFF. The CDR3, as DNA: TGTGCCAGCAGGGTATCCCAGGACAGGGCTCCTGAAGCTTTCTTT.

The chain is built from TRBV28 and TRBJ1-3, with no clear D. The CDR3 is made up of 13 amino acids. The V and J ends lost 7 bases and 3 bases respectively, with 10 bases between them. CDR1 and CDR2 (germline): MDHEN, SYDVKM. CDR3 DNA: TGTGCCAGCAAGATCCCGGGTGGAAACACCATATATTTT. Translation: CASKIPGGNTIYF.

This chain links TRBV7-2 with TRBJ2-7, with 10 bases identical to TRBD1. Trimming cost V 1 base and J 2 bases; bases outside gene matches: 2. Germline lookup yields CDR1 SGHTA and CDR2 FQGNSA. This CDR3 contains 15 residues. The CDR3 coding sequence is TGTGCCAGCAGCTTAGGGACAGGGGGAACCTACGAGCAGTACTTC. Its protein is CASSLGTGGTYEQYF.

The chain links TRBV30 to TRBJ2-2; D tentatively reads TRBD1 or TRBD2 (5 bases each). The CDR3 covers 13 residues. Germline CDR1 and CDR2: GTSNPN and SVGIG (reference sequence). V lost 4 bases and J lost 4, with 10 bases in between. CDR3: CAWKGESTGELFF. CDR3 sequence (DNA): TGTGCCTGGAAAGGGGAGAGCACCGGGGAGCTGTTTTTT.

This chain joins TRBV5-1 and TRBJ1-2; D is uncertain. The CDR3 has 15 residues. Trimming left V 0 bases short and J 0 bases short, with 9 bases between. The germline CDR1 and CDR2 sequences are SGHRS and YFSETQ. The CDR3 sequence: CASSLDAGANYGYTF. The CDR3 nucleotides read TGCGCCAGCAGCTTGGACGCAGGAGCTAACTATGGCTACACCTTC.

V is TRBV5-1 and J is TRBJ1-2, with TRBD1 matching over 8 bases. The germline gives CDR1 SGHRS, CDR2 YFSETQ. Trimming cost V 3 bases and J 6 bases; bases outside gene matches: 10. The CDR3 extends over 15 amino acids. The CDR3 spells CASSSRGQGKDGYTF. CDR3 DNA: TGCGCCAGCAGCTCCCGCGGACAGGGTAAGGATGGCTACACCTTC.

This clone was detected once. V usage is TRBV5-6 and J usage is TRBJ2-5; possibly TRBD1 for D (6 bases). The germline V and J ends were trimmed by 3 bases and 5 bases, with 14 bases remaining between them. In germline, CDR1 is SGHDT, CDR2 YYEEEE. The CDR3 has 14 residues. CDR3 bases: TGTGCCAGCAGCTCGGATACTAGGGGGGAGACCCAGTACTTC. It encodes CASSSDTRGETQYF.

The chain employs TRBV19 and TRBJ1-1, with D possibly matching TRBD1 (5 bases). Trimming removed 6 bases from V and 9 bases from J, with 23 bases in between. This CDR3 has 15 residues. Germline CDR1 is LNHDA and CDR2 is SQIVND (reference sequence). The CDR3 sequence: CASREPYRGREQAFF. The CDR3 bases are TGTGCCAGTAGAGAACCGTATAGGGGAAGGGAACAAGCTTTCTTT.

The chain combines TRBV14 with TRBJ2-1; 7 nucleotides match TRBD2. Germline trimming cut 3 bases from V and 7 bases from J; bases unmatched to any gene: 6. Germline V gives CDR1 SGHDN, CDR2 FVKESK. This CDR3 comprises 14 residues. The CDR3 loop reads CASSHPLAANEQFF. The CDR3 DNA is TGTGCCAGCAGCCACCCGCTAGCGGCAAATGAGCAGTTCTTC. Supplemented by reference TRBV14 and TRBJ2-1, the full variable domain reads EAGVTQFPSHSVIEKGQTVTLRCDPISGHDNLYWYRRVMGKEIKFLLHFVKESKQDESGMPNNRFLAERTGGTYSTLKVQPAELEDSGVYFCASSHPLAANEQFFGPGTRLTVL.

This chain's CDR3 is CASGRTGTRSSQETQYF. CDR3 in DNA: TGTGCCAGCGGGAGAACCGGGACCCGGAGTAGCCAAGAGACCCAGTACTTC. The chain recombines TRBV2 with TRBJ2-5; D is possibly TRBD1 or TRBD2 (5 bases each). Deletions cut 8 bases from V and 1 base from J, with 23 bases between. CDR3 length: 17 amino acids. Germline V gene data show CDR1 as SNHLY and CDR2 as FYNNEI.

The chain carries TRBV7-3 and TRBJ2-1, with D unresolved. Trimming removed 2 bases at V and 4 bases at J, with 6 bases between. The CDR3 is 13 residues long. Germline values: CDR1 SGHTA, CDR2 FQGTGA. The CDR3 DNA reads as TGTGCCAGCAGCTTACAGGTTTACAATGAGCAGTTCTTC. Translation: CASSLQVYNEQFF.

V usage is TRBV29-1 and J usage is TRBJ1-3; D is uncertain. Germline V gene data show CDR1 as SQVTM and CDR2 as ANQGSEA. The CDR3 has 15 amino acids. The ends were cut back, 2 bases at V and 0 bases at J, with 11 bases in the middle. The CDR3 loop reads CSVEPLDHSGNTIYF. The CDR3 region has the DNA TGCAGCGTTGAACCCCTGGATCACTCTGGAAACACCATATATTTT.

This chain joins TRBV11-2 and TRBJ1-5; possibly TRBD1 for D (5 bases). Germline CDR1 reads SGHAT; CDR2 reads FQNNGV. The V end lost 4 bases, the J end lost 4 bases, and 17 bases lay between the germline ends. This CDR3 spans 16 amino acids. As DNA, the CDR3 is TGTGCCAGCAGCTCACAAACAGGTTCCTCTAATCAGCCCCAGCATTTT. Protein sequence: CASSSQTGSSNQPQHF.

V usage is TRBV11-2 and J usage is TRBJ2-3, with 7 nucleotides matching TRBD2. V was clipped by 5 bases and J by 4 bases; unmatched bases: 6. Per the germline V gene, CDR1 is SGHAT and CDR2 is FQNNGV. CDR3 length equals 14 residues. The CDR3 sequence is CASSLPGGADTQYF. CDR3 DNA: TGTGCCAGCAGCCTCCCGGGGGGTGCAGATACGCAGTATTTT.

This chain uses TRBV11-2 with TRBJ2-5; 7 nucleotides agree with TRBD1. The CDR3 totals 17 residues. The germline CDR1 and CDR2 sequences are SGHAT and FQNNGV. The V and J ends lost 4 bases and 0 bases, in that order; junction bases with no gene match: 11. The CDR3 is CASSSEYWTGYQETQYF. In nucleotides, the CDR3 is TGTGCCAGCAGCTCGGAATATTGGACAGGCTACCAAGAGACCCAGTACTTC. Variable domain in full (rest from reference TRBV11-2 and TRBJ2-5): EAGVAQSPRYKIIEKRQSVAFWCNPISGHATLYWYQQILGQGPKLLIQFQNNGVVDDSQLPKDRFSAERLKGVDSTLKIQPAKLEDSAVYLCASSSEYWTGYQETQYFGPGTRLLVL.

The CDR3 nucleotides are TGTGCCAGCAGCTTAGGAGGACTAGCGGGGTCAAACACCGGGGAGCTGTTTTTT. Protein: CASSLGGLAGSNTGELFF. The chain couples TRBV7-2 to TRBJ2-2; TRBD2 matches at 12 bases. The germline CDR1 and CDR2 sequences are SGHTA and FQGNSA. The junction had 5 bases not matched to a gene; V was cut back by 1 base and J by 2 bases. CDR3 length equals 18 residues.

This clone has just one count. The CDR3 nucleotides are TGTGCCAGCAGGGGATGGGGCGAGCAGTTCTTC. It encodes CASRGWGEQFF. This chain joins TRBV2 and TRBJ2-1, with D perhaps TRBD1 (5 bases). Trimming pared 6 bases from V and 10 bases from J, leaving 10 bases between. Germline CDR1 reads SNHLY; CDR2 reads FYNNEI. This CDR3 contains 11 residues.